This T cell receptor beta chain was documented in a study of blood T cell repertoires in COVID-19 (dated by TCRdb to the early 2020s). Background on the whole study: The collaborator samples originated in the United States, Italy and Spain and spanned the acute and convalescent phases of COVID-19. The material from the prospective study consisted of cDNA or gDNA derived from T cells, B-cell-depleted T cells, or PBMCs. Deeply sampled blood TCRbeta repertoires from subjects exposed to, actively infected with, or recovered from COVID-19 were included in the dataset. The repertoires were made available in a free public database intended to serve as a resource for research on the immune response to SARS-CoV-2. The samples were drawn from the first 160 participants of the ongoing ImmuneRACE study and from some 1,300 subjects provided by 6 global collaborators. Nearly every sample came with metadata listing a de-identified subject ID, COVID-19 status, age in years and sex. HLA class I and class II types, where available, came from metadata supplied by the sample provider rather than from assay-based typing. Summary of the overall study and its limitations: How much clinical and demographic metadata was included differed by source and by participant, and the metadata was provided uncurated.

About this clone: The specificity of this receptor is unknown. The record has no base qualities; no much larger clone is one base away.

The CDR3, cysteine through phenylalanine, is 17 amino acids long. The CDR3 DNA has 51 bases and is translated from base 1. The CDR1 and CDR2 encoded by the germline V gene (reference sequence) are LNHNV and YYDKDF. Deletion took 1 base off V and 6 bases off J, with a span of 16 bases between the germline ends. TCRbeta CDR3 regions were amplified from genomic DNA by means of the immunoSEQ Assay, a bias-controlled multiplex PCR. On the study's bioinformatics: The number of nucleated cells in each sample was estimated by amplification of reference gene primers within the assay. To quantify the absolute abundance of each unique TCRbeta CDR3 rearrangement, sequence reads were collapsed and filtered. For each sample, productive Simpson clonality was calculated as the square root of Simpson's diversity index across productive rearrangements. This is the immuneACCESS table as TCRdb keeps it, with only in-frame sequences that have V and J called. A part of the clones is gone; compared with another copy, unresolved V genes explain less than half, and the rest is unexplained. Clonal size and the V and J genes are those of that table, whereas D and trimming came from the DNA. For this sample there are 400,000 to 450,000 clones; about 90% appear just once. In total, the top ten clones hold less than 0.75% of the sample.

In the prospective study, participants were about 18 to 95 years old, resided in approximately 25 geographic areas of the United States, and were enrolled through a virtual design. To assign participants to cohorts, the prospective study relied on clinical history that participants themselves reported in a screening survey and a study questionnaire. ImmuneRACE Cohort 3 recovered participants were defined by two consecutive negative NP/OP PCR tests, healthcare professional clearance, or symptom resolution. Mobile phlebotomists in the prospective study collected whole blood, serum and a nasopharyngeal or oropharyngeal swab from every participant. Additional blood draws and questionnaires over a 2-month period could optionally be provided by prospective study participants. Prospective study blood samples were shipped either frozen or at room temperature before DNA extraction.

The origin of this receptor is a young man who had recovered from COVID-19. The material sequenced was PBMCs or T cells enriched from blood (not recorded which). The chain links TRBV15 with TRBJ1-6; the D gene is perhaps TRBD1, on 5 matching bases. The DNA is TGTGCCACCAGCAGAGCTCAGGGCAGGGACTTTAATTCACCCCTCCACTTT. The encoded protein is CATSRAQGRDFNSPLHF.